The clone carrying this T cell receptor beta chain was picked up many times. The data stem from a study of T cells after yellow fever vaccination. Germline CDR1 SQVTM, CDR2 ANQGSEA. V was cut by 3 bases and J by 8 bases, with 14 bases left in between. CDR3 length: 13 residues. A single record per CDR3 protein comes from TCRdb applying MiXCR to the 5' RACE reads. This table has about 400,000 distinct CDR3 sequences, 6.2% appearing once. The chain employs TRBV29-1 and TRBJ2-1; TRBD2 is a possible D gene (6 bases). The sequenced sample was PBMCs, obtained 5 days after the yellow fever booster vaccination. The TCR sequence derives from a young man who received the YFV17D yellow fever vaccine. The CDR3 reads CSVDSGWGDEQFF. CDR3 in DNA: TGCAGCGTTGATTCAGGGTGGGGGGATGAGCAGTTCTTC.